This TCR beta chain was recovered during a study of tissue T cells after allogeneic stem cell transplantation. Study background: Pathologist review favored tissue samples showing histologically apparent lymphocytes. General study findings and limits: TCR repertoires tracked anatomic similarity, regardless of disease or transplant status.

The germline CDR1 and CDR2 sequences are SGDLS and YYNGEE. V shed 4 bases, J shed 8 bases, and the junction held 13 bases outside the gene matches. The CDR3 spans 17 residues. Regarding this clone: Its target is not known.

Sequencing of TCRbeta CDR3 at survey depth gave sequences and template counts. TCRdb's table, derived via immunoSEQ multiplex PCR, lists solely in-frame clones and lacks some. The table has under 400 clones, less than 75% seen once. This chain joins TRBV9 and TRBJ2-1, with 12 bases fitting TRBD2. The sequence derives from a female patient aged 40-75 years with steroid-refractory graft-versus-host disease after an allogeneic stem cell transplant. Some of the T cells may derive from the graft donor. The input for sequencing was skin, taken at autopsy. Here the CDR3 reads CASSPGRTSGRLDEQFF. In DNA, the CDR3 is TGTGCCAGCAGCCCCGGGAGAACTAGCGGGAGGCTCGATGAGCAGTTCTTC.